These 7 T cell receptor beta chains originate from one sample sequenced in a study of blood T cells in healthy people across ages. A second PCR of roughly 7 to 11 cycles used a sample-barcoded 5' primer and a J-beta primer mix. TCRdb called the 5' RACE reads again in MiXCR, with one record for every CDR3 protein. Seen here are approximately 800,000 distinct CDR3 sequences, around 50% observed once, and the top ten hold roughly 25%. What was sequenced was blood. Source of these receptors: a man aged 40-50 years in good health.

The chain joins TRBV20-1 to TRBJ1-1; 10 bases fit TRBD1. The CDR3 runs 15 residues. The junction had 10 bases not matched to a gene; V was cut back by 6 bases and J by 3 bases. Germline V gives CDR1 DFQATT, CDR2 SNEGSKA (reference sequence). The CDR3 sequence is CSATRQGARDTEAFF. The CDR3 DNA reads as TGCAGTGCCACCCGACAGGGGGCGAGGGACACTGAAGCTTTCTTT.

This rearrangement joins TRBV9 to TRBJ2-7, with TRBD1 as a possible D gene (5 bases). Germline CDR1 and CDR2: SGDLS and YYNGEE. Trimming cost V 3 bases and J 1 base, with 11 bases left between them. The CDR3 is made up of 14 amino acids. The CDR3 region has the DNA TGTGCCAGCAGCGAAGGGGCAGTGTCCTACGAGCAGTACTTC. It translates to CASSEGAVSYEQYF.

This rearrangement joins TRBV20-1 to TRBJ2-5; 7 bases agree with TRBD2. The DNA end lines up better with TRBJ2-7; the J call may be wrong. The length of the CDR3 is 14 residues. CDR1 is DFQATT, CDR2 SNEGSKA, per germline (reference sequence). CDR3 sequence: CSARRGGGAYEQYF. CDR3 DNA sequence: TGCAGTGCTAGAAGGGGCGGGGGAGCCTACGAGCAGTACTTC.

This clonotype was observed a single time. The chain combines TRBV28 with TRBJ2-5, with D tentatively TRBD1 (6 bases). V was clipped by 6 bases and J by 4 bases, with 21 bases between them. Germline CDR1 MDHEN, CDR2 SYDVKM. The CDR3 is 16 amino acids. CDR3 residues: CASSRIPRGVLETQYF. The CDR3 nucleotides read TGTGCCAGCAGCCGAATCCCCAGGGGAGTGCTAGAGACCCAGTACTTC.

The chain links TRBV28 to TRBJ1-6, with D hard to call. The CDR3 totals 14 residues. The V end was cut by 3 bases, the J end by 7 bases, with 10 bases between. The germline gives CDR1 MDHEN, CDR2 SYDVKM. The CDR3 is CASSFPLPNSPLHF. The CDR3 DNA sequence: TGTGCCAGCAGTTTTCCTCTACCGAATTCACCCCTCCACTTT.

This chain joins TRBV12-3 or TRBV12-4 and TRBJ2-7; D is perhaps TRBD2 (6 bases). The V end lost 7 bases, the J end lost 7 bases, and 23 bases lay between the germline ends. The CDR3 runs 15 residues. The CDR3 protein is CASTPAGPQGHEQYF. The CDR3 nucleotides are TGTGCCAGCACCCCGGCGGGGCCCCAAGGTCATGAGCAGTACTTC.

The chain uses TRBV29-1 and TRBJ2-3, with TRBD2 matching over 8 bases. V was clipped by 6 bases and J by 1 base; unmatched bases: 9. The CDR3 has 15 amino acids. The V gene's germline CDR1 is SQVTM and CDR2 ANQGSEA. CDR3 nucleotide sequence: TGCAGCGTAACTAGCGGAGGCGGCGGCACAGATACGCAGTATTTT. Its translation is CSVTSGGGGTDTQYF.